This passage covers 4 T cell receptor beta chains from one sample sequenced in a study of blood T cell repertoires in COVID-19. Libraries were prepared by immunoSEQ multiplex PCR; TCRdb keeps only in-frame clonotypes and omits some of them. Of approximately 130,000 clones in the sample, around 86% are singletons; the top ten hold 15% to 20%. The sample consisted of PBMCs or T cells enriched from blood (not recorded which). The receptors derive from a man aged 25-45 years who had recovered from COVID-19.

J is TRBJ2-1 and V is TRBV4-1, with D possibly TRBD1 on 6 matching bases. Germline loops: CDR1 MGHRA, CDR2 YSYEKL. The CDR3 has 18 amino acids. Trimming stripped 1 base from V and 0 bases from J, with 16 bases between. CDR3 protein: CASSQALGALSSYNEQFF. CDR3 DNA: TGCGCCAGCAGCCAAGCTCTGGGGGCCCTGAGCTCCTACAATGAGCAGTTCTTC.

The chain employs TRBV11-2 and TRBJ2-1, with TRBD2 matching over 13 bases. The V and J ends lost 6 bases and 4 bases, in that order; junction bases with no gene match: 9. The germline V gene has CDR1 SGHAT and CDR2 FQNNGV. The CDR3 runs 17 residues. The CDR3 is CASRPQGLAGSYNEQFF. The CDR3 bases are TGTGCCAGCAGGCCCCAGGGACTAGCGGGATCTTACAATGAGCAGTTCTTC.

The chain is built from TRBV11-2 and TRBJ2-5, with no clear D. This CDR3 spans 11 amino acids. Germline V lookup: CDR1 SGHAT, CDR2 FQNNGV. Trimming removed 3 bases at V and 3 bases at J, with 2 bases between. CDR3 in amino acids: CASSFKETQYF. CDR3 DNA sequence: TGTGCCAGCAGCTTCAAAGAGACCCAGTACTTC.

The V gene is TRBV5-1, the J gene TRBJ1-2; possibly TRBD1 for D (6 bases). Germline V gene lookup returns CDR1 SGHRS and CDR2 YFSETQ. This CDR3 spans 14 amino acids. V was trimmed by 4 bases and J by 3 bases, leaving 13 bases between them. CDR3 residues: CASSVQGSDYGYTF. CDR3 nucleotides: TGCGCCAGCAGCGTACAGGGTTCCGACTATGGCTACACCTTC.